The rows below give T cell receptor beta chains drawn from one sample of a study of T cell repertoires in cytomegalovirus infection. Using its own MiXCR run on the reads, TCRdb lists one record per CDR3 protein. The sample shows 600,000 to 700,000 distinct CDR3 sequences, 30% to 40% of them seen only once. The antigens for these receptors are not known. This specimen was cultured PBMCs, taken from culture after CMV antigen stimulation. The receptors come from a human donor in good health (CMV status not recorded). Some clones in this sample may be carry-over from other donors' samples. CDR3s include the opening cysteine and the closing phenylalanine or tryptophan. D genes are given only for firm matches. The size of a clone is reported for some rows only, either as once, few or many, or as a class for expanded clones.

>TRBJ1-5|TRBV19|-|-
TGTGCCAGTAGTATTGGGGACCGAGGAAGCCAGCCCCAGCATTTT
CASSIGDRGSQPQHF
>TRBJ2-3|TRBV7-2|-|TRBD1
TGTGCCAGCAGCTTAAGGGGGACAGGGCTCACAGATACGCAGTATTTT
CASSLRGTGLTDTQYF
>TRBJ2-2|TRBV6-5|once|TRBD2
TGTGCCAGCACTCGTCCAGCGGGAGTTACCGGGGAGCTGTTTTTT
CASTRPAGVTGELFF
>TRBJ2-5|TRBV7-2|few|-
TGTGCCAGCAGAGCGACGGAGCGGGAGACCCAGTACTTC
CASRATERETQYF
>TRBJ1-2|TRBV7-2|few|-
TGTGCCAGCAGCTCCCTTTTTAACTATGGCTACACCTTC
CASSSLFNYGYTF
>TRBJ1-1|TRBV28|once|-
TGTGCCAGCAGTTTGGTCGGCATATCGGTAGAAGCTTTCTTT
CASSLVGISVEAFF
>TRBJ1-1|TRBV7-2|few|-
TGTGCCAGCAGCTTAGGCGGGGTTACGAACACTGAAGCTTTCTTT
CASSLGGVTNTEAFF
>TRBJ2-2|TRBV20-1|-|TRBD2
TGCAGTGCTAGAGCCAGTGCGGGAGCGAACACCGGGGAGCTGTTTTTT
CSARASAGANTGELFF
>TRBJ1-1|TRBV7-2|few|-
TGTGCCAGCAGCCCAGATCCGGGCATGAACACTGAAGCTTTCTTT
CASSPDPGMNTEAFF
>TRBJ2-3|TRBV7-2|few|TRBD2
TGTGCCAGCAGCTTGGGGGGAGGGGCGGGCACAGATACGCAGTATTTT
CASSLGGGAGTDTQYF
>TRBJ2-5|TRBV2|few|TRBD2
TGTGCCAGCACGACCCGGCTAGCGGGGTACCAAGAGACCCAGTACTTC
CASTTRLAGYQETQYF
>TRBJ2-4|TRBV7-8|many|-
TGTGCCAGCAGCTTAGCGCGGCAGGGCATAGCCAAAAACATTCAGTACTTC
CASSLARQGIAKNIQYF
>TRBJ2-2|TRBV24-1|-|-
TGTGCCACGAGTGCCCCCACCGGGGAGCTGTTTTTT
CATSAPTGELFF
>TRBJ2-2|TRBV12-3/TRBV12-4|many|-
TGTGCCAGCAGCTTAGCCGGAGGGGAGCTGTTTTTT
CASSLAGGELFF
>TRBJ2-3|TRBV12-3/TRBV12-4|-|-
TGTGCCAGCAGTTTAGAAGACTGGGGAGGAACAGATACGCAGTATTTT
CASSLEDWGGTDTQYF
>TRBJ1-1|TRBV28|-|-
TGTGCCAGCAATCAGAAACGACCCAGGGTCGGCGAAATGAACACTGAAGCTTTCTTT
CASNQKRPRVGEMNTEAFF
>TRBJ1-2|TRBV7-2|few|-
TGTGCCAGCAGCTATACAGGGTCCTATGGCTACACCTTC
CASSYTGSYGYTF
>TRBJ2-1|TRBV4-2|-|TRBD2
TGTGCCAGCAGCCAACGACTAGCGGGGGGCAATGAGCAGTTCTTC
CASSQRLAGGNEQFF
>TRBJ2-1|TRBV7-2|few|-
TGTGCCAGCAGCCCACGTCCCCTCGGCTCCTACAATGAGCAGTTCTTC
CASSPRPLGSYNEQFF
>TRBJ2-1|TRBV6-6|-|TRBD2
TGTGCCAGCAGCGGTGGGGTTAGCGGGGTCGATGAGCAGTTCTTC
CASSGGVSGVDEQFF
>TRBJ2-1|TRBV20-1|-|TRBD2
TGCAGTGCTAGAGACGGGACTAGCGGGGAGAGAGGGAATGAGCAGTTCTTC
CSARDGTSGERGNEQFF
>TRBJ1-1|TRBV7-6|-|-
TGTGCCAGCAGCCCGGACCTCCTGAACACTGAAGCTTTCTTT
CASSPDLLNTEAFF
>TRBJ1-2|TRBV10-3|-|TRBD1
TGTGCCATCAGTGAGGACAGGGGGCTCTATGGCTACACCTTC
CAISEDRGLYGYTF
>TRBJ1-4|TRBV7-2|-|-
TGTGCCAGCAGCTTAAGGAACCCGGGGATTGCAACTAATGAAAAACTGTTTTTT
CASSLRNPGIATNEKLFF
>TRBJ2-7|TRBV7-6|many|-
TGTGCCAGCAGCTTAGCTCACGGGGACGAGCAGTACTTC
CASSLAHGDEQYF
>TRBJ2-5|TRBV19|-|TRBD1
TGTGCCAGTAGTCCCCGGACAGGGACCATTGGAGAGACCCAGTACTTC
CASSPRTGTIGETQYF
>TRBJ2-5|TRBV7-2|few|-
TGTGCCAGCAGCTTAGATATAGGGAACCAAGAGACCCAGTACTTC
CASSLDIGNQETQYF
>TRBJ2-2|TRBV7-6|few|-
TGTGCCAGCACCCCTCCGATATGGCAGGAGGTTGGCGGGGAGCTGTTTTTT
CASTPPIWQEVGGELFF
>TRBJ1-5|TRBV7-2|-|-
TGTGCCAGCAGCTTACGGGGCATCAATCAGCCCCAGCATTTT
CASSLRGINQPQHF
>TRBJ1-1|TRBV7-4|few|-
TGTGCCAGCAGCCTAAACACCCCCGGGGCTTTCTTT
CASSLNTPGAFF
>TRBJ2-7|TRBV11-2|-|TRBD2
TGTGCCAGCAGCTCAACTAGCGGGGGATTCTACGAGCAGTACTTC
CASSSTSGGFYEQYF
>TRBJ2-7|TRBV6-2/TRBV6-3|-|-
TGTGCCAGCAGTTCAGACCACGAGCAGTACTTC
CASSSDHEQYF
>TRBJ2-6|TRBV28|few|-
TGTGCCAGCAGTGAATTAACAGGTCCAATCTCTGGGGCCAACGTCCTGACTTTC
CASSELTGPISGANVLTF
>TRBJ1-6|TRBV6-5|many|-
TGTGCCAGCAGTTTACAGGGAAATTCACCCCTCCACTTT
CASSLQGNSPLHF
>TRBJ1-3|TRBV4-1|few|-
TGCGCCAGCAGCCACCAAACAGTCGGATCCGGAAACACCATATATTTT
CASSHQTVGSGNTIYF
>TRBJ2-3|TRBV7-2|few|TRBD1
TGTGCCAGCATCCACAGGGGGCTGGCAGATACGCAGTATTTT
CASIHRGLADTQYF
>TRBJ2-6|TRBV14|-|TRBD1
TGTGCCAGCAGCCTAGGAAGGGGGCCTGGGGCCAACGTCCTGACTTTC
CASSLGRGPGANVLTF
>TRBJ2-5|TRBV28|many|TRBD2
TGTGCCAGCAGTACTAGACTAGCTCAGACCCAGTACTTC
CASSTRLAQTQYF
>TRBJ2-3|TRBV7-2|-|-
TGTGCCAGCAGCTGGAGGTTTCAGACACGAGATACGCAGTATTTT
CASSWRFQTRDTQYF
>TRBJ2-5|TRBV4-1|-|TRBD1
TGCGCCAGCAGCCATCGACGGGGGCAGGGGGCAAGGGAGACCCAGTACTTC
CASSHRRGQGARETQYF
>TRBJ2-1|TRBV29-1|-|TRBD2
TGCAGCGTTGACGCTAGCGGGAGGTCGGGCTCCTACAATGAGCAGTTCTTC
CSVDASGRSGSYNEQFF
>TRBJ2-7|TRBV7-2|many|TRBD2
TGTGCCAGCAGCCCGGGGCCCATAACTAGCGGGGGGGGCTACGAGCAGTACTTC
CASSPGPITSGGGYEQYF
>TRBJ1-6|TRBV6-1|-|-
TGTGCCAGCAGTGAATTCGTAACCCAGGGGTATTCACCCCTCCACTTT
CASSEFVTQGYSPLHF
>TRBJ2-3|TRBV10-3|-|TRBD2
TGTGCCACCAGGACTAGCGGGAGTGTAGATACGCAGTATTTT
CATRTSGSVDTQYF
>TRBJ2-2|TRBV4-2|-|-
TGTGCCAGCAGCCAAGATGAAACACTGGGGATAACGAACACCGGGGAGCTGTTTTTT
CASSQDETLGITNTGELFF
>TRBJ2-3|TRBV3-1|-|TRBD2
TGTGCCAGCAGCCAGGGGACGATAGCGGGAGTTCATACGCAGTATTTT
CASSQGTIAGVHTQYF
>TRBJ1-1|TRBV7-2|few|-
TGTGCCAGCAACCTAAAGCAGGGTATTGGCACTGAAGCTTTCTTT
CASNLKQGIGTEAFF
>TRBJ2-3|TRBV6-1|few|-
TGTGCCAGCAGTGCAAGTCGGAACAGGAAAAACACAGATACGCAGTATTTT
CASSASRNRKNTDTQYF
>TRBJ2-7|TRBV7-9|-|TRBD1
TGTGCCAGCAGCTTAAGGACAGGGGATCGCGAGCAGTACTTC
CASSLRTGDREQYF
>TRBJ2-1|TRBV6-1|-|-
TGTGCCAGCAGTCAGGTTGGGGCCTATGAGCAGTTCTTC
CASSQVGAYEQFF
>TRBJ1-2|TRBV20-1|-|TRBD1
TGCAGTGCTAGAGGTGGGAACAGGGGCTATGGCTACACCTTC
CSARGGNRGYGYTF
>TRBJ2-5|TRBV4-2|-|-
TGTGCCAGCAGCTCCCGAGGGGGGGCCGGGGGCGAGACCCAGTACTTC
CASSSRGGAGGETQYF
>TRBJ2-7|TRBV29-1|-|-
TGCAGCGCTAAGGGACAGCTGGGACTAAGCGGGCGTTACGAGCAGTACTTC
CSAKGQLGLSGRYEQYF
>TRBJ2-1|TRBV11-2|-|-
TGTGCCAGCAGCCCGGAGGGCGGGGGCCTCTACAATGAGCAGTTCTTC
CASSPEGGGLYNEQFF
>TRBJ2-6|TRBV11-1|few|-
TGTGCCAGCAGCTTAGTACCATCTGGGGCCAACGTCCTGACTTTC
CASSLVPSGANVLTF
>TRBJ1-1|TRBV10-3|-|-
TGTGCCATCAGGGCCGGGGGGCCGGTTCAGGACGCTTTCTTT
CAIRAGGPVQDAFF
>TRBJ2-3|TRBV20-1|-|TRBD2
TGCAGTGCCAGAGATCGACGAAGCGGGGGCCCCACAGATACGCAGTATTTT
CSARDRRSGGPTDTQYF